This TCR beta chain originates from a study of T cells in Graves' hyperthyroidism and ophthalmopathy. The sample holds many counts of this clonotype. RNA transcripts served as the template for amplifying TCR beta CDR3 regions. HTBI primers were used for first-round RT-PCR of the TCR CDR3. TCRdb processed the multiplex PCR reads anew with MiXCR; each CDR3 protein has one entry. The sample yields fewer than 400,000 distinct CDR3 sequences, roughly an eighth seen once. CDR1 and CDR2 from the germline V gene are MNHEY and SMNVEV (reference sequence). V trimming: 6 bases; J trimming: 0 bases; junction bases outside the gene matches: 7. This CDR3 spans 15 amino acids.

The receptor was derived from a man aged 45-65 years with Graves' ophthalmopathy. The material sequenced was blood. The V call is TRBV27, the J call TRBJ2-7, with TRBD2 matching over 8 bases. The CDR3 loop reads CASRLAGGDSYEQYF. The CDR3 DNA reads as TGTGCCAGCAGACTCGCCGGGGGGGACTCCTACGAGCAGTACTTC.